Here is one T cell receptor beta chain with its context. Its binding antigen is unknown. No quality values exist for individual bases; no much larger clone is one base distant. TCR CDR3 regions were amplified from genomic DNA by multiplex PCR using the deep immunoSEQ assay. Genomic DNA extracted from each cell subset was distributed evenly over all wells of several immunoSEQ 96-well plates, and each plate served as one replicate. For sorted subsets, around 200 ng genomic DNA, equal to some 28,000 T cell genomes, was loaded into each replicate PCR. Purified libraries were measured with a Qubit 3.0 fluorometer, size-checked on a Bioanalyzer 2100, and measured again with the KAPA Library Quantification kit. Each immunoSEQ 96-well plate was sequenced on its own single-read 150-cycle Illumina NextSeq 550 flow cell. Per the source publication's procedure: Because the immunoSEQ output held only junctional sequences and lacked quality scores, the filtering could not match the filtering applied to full-length reads. Sequences were annotated with PyIR, a Python wrapper for IgBLAST v1.9, using IMGT germline references to assign V/J genes and CDR3. Reads with weak V/J assignments (E-value above 1e-6), missing CDR3, stop codons, out-of-frame junctions, or ambiguous translated residues were removed. V3J clonotypes were defined as sequences sharing the same inferred V gene, J gene, and CDR3 amino acid sequence. To compute the percentage overlap between repertoires, the number of shared unique clonotypes was divided by the size of the smaller repertoire. Repertoire richness was assessed with RTK rarefaction, the Chao1 estimator, and Recon v2.1 estimates of unobserved clonotypes. OLGA was used to compute generation probabilities for all TCRbeta clonotypes that the gDNA method yielded from a handful of donors. This immuneACCESS table, as held by TCRdb, lists in-frame sequences with V and J called but not all clones. Of the missing ones, under half trace to an unresolved V gene in checked studies; the others have no known cause. The D gene and trimming were derived from the DNA, and the V and J assignments and clone size from that table. This sample gives millions of clones in total; roughly 92% of them show up just once. The leading ten clones occupy 0.13% to 0.15% of the sample.

Donors were healthy HIV-negative adults with no recently reported acute infections or vaccinations. Every donor was a Caucasian adult residing in Nashville, Tennessee, USA. CD4+ T cells were enriched through magnetic negative selection, after which naive cells were positively selected on CD45RA and the remaining negative fraction served as the memory subset. Blood was collected by leukapheresis, and PBMCs were isolated by Ficoll-Histopaque density gradient centrifugation and then cryopreserved in liquid nitrogen vapor phase. Purity and quantity of every magnetically sorted T cell population were checked by analytical flow cytometry. Each sorted fraction had its genomic DNA isolated and then quantified by UV absorbance on a Nanodrop 2000c. The data were obtained in a study of shared clonotypes between healthy human individuals (dated by TCRdb to 2020 to 2021). In the study overall: The cohort included a few men and two women between 18 and 49 years of age. For each donor, CD4 naive and CD4 memory were each run on three plates, CD8 naive on two plates, and CD8 memory on one plate. To estimate repertoire size and how much clonotype sharing occurs between individuals, the study deeply sequenced the blood TCR repertoires of roughly 5 healthy adults. To increase sequencing depth and limit assay-specific biases, different laboratories used diverse techniques to prepare libraries and sequence TCR repertoires. Between about 0.9 and 10 billion PBMCs per donor were obtained by leukapheresis.

Findings and caveats that apply to the study as a whole: Clonotypes shared by all four sorted-subset donors showed higher generation probabilities than non-shared clonotypes. The small number of donors limited the genetic and exposure-history diversity represented. Naive subsets generally had larger estimated clonotype richness than memory subsets did. Incomplete sequencing was indicated by rarefaction of sorted-subset datasets, despite the large sequencing depth. Sampling was restricted to blood, and TCR repertoires in tissue are likely to differ from TCR repertoires in blood. Based on pairwise subsampling, the degree of clonotype sharing among donors was expected to be affected by sequencing depth. Sharing across a few donors was observed for roughly 5.4% of naive CD4, around 3.5% of naive CD8, about 2.5% of memory CD4, and approximately 0.41% of memory CD8 clonotypes.

V is cut back by 4 bases and J by 3 bases, with 12 bases in the junction unmatched. CDR1 and CDR2 were assigned from the germline V gene (reference sequence) as SGHNT and YYREEE. Measured from the cysteine to the phenylalanine, the CDR3 is 16 residues long. The only DNA kept is the CDR3, 48 bases in frame from the first base. The rearrangement combines TRBV5-4 with TRBJ1-1; TRBD1 aligns with 7 central bases. Sequenced input: naive CD4+ T cells sorted from blood. In the paper's terms, the cell subset or site label means: CD45RA+ positively selected. The TCR comes from a man younger than 35 in good health. The nucleotide sequence reads TGTGCCAGCAGCCCGAGGGGGCCCCGAGGCGACACTGAAGCTTTCTTT. It specifies CASSPRGPRGDTEAFF.